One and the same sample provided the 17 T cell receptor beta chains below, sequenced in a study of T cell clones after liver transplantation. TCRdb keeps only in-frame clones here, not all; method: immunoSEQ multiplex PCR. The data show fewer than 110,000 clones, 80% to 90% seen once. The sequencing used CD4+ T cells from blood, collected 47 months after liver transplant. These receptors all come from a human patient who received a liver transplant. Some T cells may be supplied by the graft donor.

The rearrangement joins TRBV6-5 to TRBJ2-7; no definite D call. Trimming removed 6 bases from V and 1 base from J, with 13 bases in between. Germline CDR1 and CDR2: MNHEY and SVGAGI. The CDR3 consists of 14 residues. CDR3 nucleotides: TGTGCCAGCAGCGTTTATGGAACGTCCTACGAGCAGTACTTC. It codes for CASSVYGTSYEQYF.

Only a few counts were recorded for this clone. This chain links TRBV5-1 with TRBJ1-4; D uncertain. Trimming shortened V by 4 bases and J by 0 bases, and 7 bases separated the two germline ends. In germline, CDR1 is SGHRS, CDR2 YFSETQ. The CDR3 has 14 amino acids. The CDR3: CASSPGTTNEKLFF. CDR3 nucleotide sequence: TGCGCCAGCAGCCCAGGAACAACTAATGAAAAACTGTTTTTT.

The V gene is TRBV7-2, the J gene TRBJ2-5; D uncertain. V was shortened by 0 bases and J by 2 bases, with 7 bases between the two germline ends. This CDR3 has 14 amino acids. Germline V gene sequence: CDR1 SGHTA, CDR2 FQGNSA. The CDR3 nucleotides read TGTGCCAGCAGCTTAGCTGCGTTTCAAGAGACCCAGTACTTC. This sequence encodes CASSLAAFQETQYF.

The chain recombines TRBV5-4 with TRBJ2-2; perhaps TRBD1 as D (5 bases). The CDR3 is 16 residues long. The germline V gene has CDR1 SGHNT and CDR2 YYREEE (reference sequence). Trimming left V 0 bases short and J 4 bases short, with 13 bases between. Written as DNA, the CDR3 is TGTGCCAGCAGCTTGGATAAGGGGTATAGCACCGGGGAGCTGTTTTTT. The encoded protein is CASSLDKGYSTGELFF.

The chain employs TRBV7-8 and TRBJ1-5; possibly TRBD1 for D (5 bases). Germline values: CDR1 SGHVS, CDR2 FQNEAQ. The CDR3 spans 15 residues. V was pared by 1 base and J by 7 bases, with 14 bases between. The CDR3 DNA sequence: TGTGCCAGCAGCTTAGACAGGAACAGTATACAGCCCCAGCATTTT. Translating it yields CASSLDRNSIQPQHF.

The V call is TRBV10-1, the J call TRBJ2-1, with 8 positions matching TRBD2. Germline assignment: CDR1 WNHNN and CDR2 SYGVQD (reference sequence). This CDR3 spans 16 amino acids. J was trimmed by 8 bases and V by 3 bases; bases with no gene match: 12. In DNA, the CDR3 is TGCGCCAGCAGTGATGGGGCGGGAGGCCCGACGGATGAGCAGTTCTTC. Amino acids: CASSDGAGGPTDEQFF.

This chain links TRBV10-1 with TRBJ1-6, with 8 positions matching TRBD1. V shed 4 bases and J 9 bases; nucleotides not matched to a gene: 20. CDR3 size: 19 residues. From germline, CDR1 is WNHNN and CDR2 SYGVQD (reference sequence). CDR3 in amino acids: CASSAPGDRSKTGISPLHF. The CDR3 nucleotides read TGCGCCAGCAGTGCCCCCGGGGACAGGTCAAAAACGGGGATTTCACCCCTCCACTTT.

The CDR3 DNA reads as TGTGCCAGTAGTATTGTAGCGGGAAATATCAACGAGCAGTACTTC. Its translation is CASSIVAGNINEQYF. This chain joins TRBV19 and TRBJ2-7; 8 nucleotides align to TRBD2. The junction had 9 bases not matched to a gene; V was cut back by 3 bases and J by 5 bases. Per germline, CDR1 LNHDA and CDR2 SQIVND (reference sequence). CDR3 size: 15 residues.

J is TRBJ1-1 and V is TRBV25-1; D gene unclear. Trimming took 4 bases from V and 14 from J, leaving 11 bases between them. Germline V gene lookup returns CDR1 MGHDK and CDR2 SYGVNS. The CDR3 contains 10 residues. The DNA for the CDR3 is TGTGCCAGCAGTGGGGTCCGGCGCTTCTTT. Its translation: CASSGVRRFF.

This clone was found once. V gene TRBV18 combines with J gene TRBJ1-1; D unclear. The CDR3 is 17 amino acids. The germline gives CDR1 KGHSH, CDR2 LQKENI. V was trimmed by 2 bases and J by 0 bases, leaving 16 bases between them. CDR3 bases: TGTGCCAGCTCACCAAATGCGGGCAGAGGGATGAACACTGAAGCTTTCTTT. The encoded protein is CASSPNAGRGMNTEAFF. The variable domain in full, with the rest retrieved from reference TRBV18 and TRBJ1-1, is NAGVMQNPRHLVRRRGQEARLRCSPMKGHSHVYWYRQLPEEGLKFMVYLQKENIIDESGMPKERFSAEFPKEGPSILRIQQVVRGDSAAYFCASSPNAGRGMNTEAFFGQGTRLTVV.

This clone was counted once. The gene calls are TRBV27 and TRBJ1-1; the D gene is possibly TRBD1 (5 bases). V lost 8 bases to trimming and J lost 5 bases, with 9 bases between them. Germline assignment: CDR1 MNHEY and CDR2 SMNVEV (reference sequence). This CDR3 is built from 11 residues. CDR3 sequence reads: CASLGRTEAFF. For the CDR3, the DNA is TGTGCCAGCTTGGGGCGGACTGAAGCTTTCTTT.

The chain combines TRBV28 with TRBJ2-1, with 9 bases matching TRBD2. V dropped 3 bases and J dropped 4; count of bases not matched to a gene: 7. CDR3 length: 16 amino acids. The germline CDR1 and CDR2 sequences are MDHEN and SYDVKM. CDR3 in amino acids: CASSLSTSGGYNEQFF. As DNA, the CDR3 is TGTGCCAGCAGTTTGTCGACTAGCGGAGGGTACAATGAGCAGTTCTTC. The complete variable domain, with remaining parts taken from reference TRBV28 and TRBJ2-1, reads DVKVTQSSRYLVKRTGEKVFLECVQDMDHENMFWYRQDPGLGLRLIYFSYDVKMKEKGDIPEGYSVSREKKERFSLILESASTNQTSMYLCASSLSTSGGYNEQFFGPGTRLTVL.

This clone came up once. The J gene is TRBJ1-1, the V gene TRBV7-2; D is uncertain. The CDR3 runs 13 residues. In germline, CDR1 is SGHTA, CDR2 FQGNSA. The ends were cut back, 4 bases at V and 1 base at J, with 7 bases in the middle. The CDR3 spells CASSSRRNTEAFF. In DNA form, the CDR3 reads TGTGCCAGCAGCTCCCGACGGAACACTGAAGCTTTCTTT.

The CDR3, as DNA: TGTGCCAGCAGCTTAGTAGGGGTATCAGATACGCAGTATTTT. The encoded protein is CASSLVGVSDTQYF. The rearrangement uses TRBV7-9 and TRBJ2-3, with D tentatively TRBD1 (5 bases). The V gene lost 1 base and the J gene lost 4 bases, with 9 bases spanning the gap. Germline loops: CDR1 SEHNR, CDR2 FQNEAQ (reference sequence). This CDR3 is built from 14 residues. The variable domain in full, completed from reference TRBV7-9 and TRBJ2-3, reads DTGVSQNPRHKITKRGQNVTFRCDPISEHNRLYWYRQTLGQGPEFLTYFQNEAQLEKSRLLSDRFSAERPKGSFSTLEIQRTEQGDSAMYLCASSLVGVSDTQYFGPGTRLTVL.

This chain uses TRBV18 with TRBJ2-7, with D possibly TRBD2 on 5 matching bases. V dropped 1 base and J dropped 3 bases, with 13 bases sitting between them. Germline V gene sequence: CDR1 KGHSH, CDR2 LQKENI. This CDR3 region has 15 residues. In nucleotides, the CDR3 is TGTGCCAGCTCACCACAGAAGGGAGACTTCTACGAGCAGTACTTC. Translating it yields CASSPQKGDFYEQYF.

In DNA form, the CDR3 reads TGCAGCGTTGAGGGCAGGGAAAGCTATGGCTACACCTTC. This translates into CSVEGRESYGYTF. The chain joins TRBV29-1 to TRBJ1-2, with D possibly being TRBD1 (5 bases). This CDR3 has 13 amino acids. V lost 3 bases and J lost 4, with 12 bases in between. CDR1 is SQVTM, CDR2 ANQGSEA, per germline.

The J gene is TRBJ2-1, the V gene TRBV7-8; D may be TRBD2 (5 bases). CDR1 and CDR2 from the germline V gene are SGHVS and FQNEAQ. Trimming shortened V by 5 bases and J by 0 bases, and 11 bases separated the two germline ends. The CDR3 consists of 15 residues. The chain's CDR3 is CASSPVGSSYNEQFF. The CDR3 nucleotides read TGTGCCAGCAGCCCCGTAGGGAGCTCCTACAATGAGCAGTTCTTC.